This T cell receptor (beta chain) was documented in a study of blood T cell repertoires in COVID-19 (dated by TCRdb to 2020 to 2022). Describing the broader study: The collaborator samples originated in the United States, Italy and Spain and spanned the acute and convalescent phases of COVID-19. The repertoires were released in a freely available public database intended as a resource for research on the immune response to SARS-CoV-2. The material from the prospective study consisted of cDNA or gDNA derived from T cells, B-cell-depleted T cells, or PBMCs. Nearly every sample came with metadata listing a de-identified subject ID, COVID-19 status, age in years and sex. Samples came from the ongoing ImmuneRACE study (first 160 participants) plus 1,254 subjects from 6 global collaborators. Deeply sampled blood TCRbeta repertoires from subjects exposed to, actively infected with, or recovered from COVID-19 were included in the dataset. Where HLA class I and class II types were available, the types were taken from metadata supplied by the sample provider, not from assay-based typing. Beyond this particular receptor, the publication reports: Clinical and demographic metadata were provided uncurated, with the amount varying by source and participant.

Comments on this clone: Its cognate antigen has yet to be identified. The input lacks base qualities; no much larger clone sits a single base away.

TCRbeta CDR3 regions were amplified from genomic DNA by means of the immunoSEQ Assay, a bias-controlled multiplex PCR. On the authors' methods: The number of nucleated cells in each sample was estimated by amplification of reference gene primers within the assay. Sequence reads were collapsed and filtered to measure the absolute abundance of every unique TCRbeta CDR3 rearrangement. For each sample, productive Simpson clonality was calculated as the square root of Simpson's diversity index over productive rearrangements. In TCRdb, the immuneACCESS table is reduced to in-frame sequences with V and J assigned. These tables do not hold every clone; where another copy was compared, an unresolved V gene accounts for under half, and the others remain unexplained. The D gene and trimming were derived from the DNA, and the V and J assignments and clone size from that table. The sample data list about 250,000 clones, and 83% of these were observed just once. The ten largest clonotypes hold roughly 8.8% of the sample.

Each collaborating institution followed its own protocols to collect whole blood in K2EDTA tubes. For TCRbeta analysis, collaborators shipped samples as frozen whole blood, isolated PBMCs, or DNA extracted from either of those sample types. The clonotype originates from a man aged 35 to 55 with active or convalescent COVID-19. The sequencing input was peripheral blood.

The DNA sequence is TGTGCCTGGAACCGGGATCATCAGCCCCAGCATTTT. The translation is CAWNRDHQPQHF. The chain links TRBV30 with TRBJ1-5, with an unclear D gene assignment. The junction shows trimming of 4 bases on V and 5 bases on J, plus 9 bases between the germline ends. Reading from cysteine to phenylalanine, the CDR3 counts 12 amino acids. Only the CDR3 part of the read is kept: 36 bases, read in frame from the first base. CDR1 and CDR2, looked up from the germline V gene (reference sequence), are GTSNPN and SVGIG.